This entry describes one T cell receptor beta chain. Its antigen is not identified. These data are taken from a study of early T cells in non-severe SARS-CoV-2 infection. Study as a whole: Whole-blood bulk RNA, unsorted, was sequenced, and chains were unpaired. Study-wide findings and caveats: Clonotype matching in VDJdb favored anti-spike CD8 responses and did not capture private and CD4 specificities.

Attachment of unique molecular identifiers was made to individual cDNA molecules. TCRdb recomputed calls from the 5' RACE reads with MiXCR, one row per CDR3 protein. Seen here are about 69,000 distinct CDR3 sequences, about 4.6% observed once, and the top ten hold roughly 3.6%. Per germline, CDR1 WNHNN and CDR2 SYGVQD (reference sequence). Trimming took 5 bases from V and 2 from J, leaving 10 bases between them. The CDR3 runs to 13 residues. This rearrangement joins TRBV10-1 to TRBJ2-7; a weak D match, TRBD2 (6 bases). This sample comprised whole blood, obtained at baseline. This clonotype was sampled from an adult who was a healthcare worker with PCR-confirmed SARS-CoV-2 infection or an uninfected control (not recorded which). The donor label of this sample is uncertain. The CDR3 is CASSRGTTYEQYF. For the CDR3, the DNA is TGCGCCAGCAGTCGGGGGACCACCTACGAGCAGTACTTC.